Described below is a single TCR beta chain sequence and its context. Data came from immunoSEQ multiplex PCR; TCRdb stores just in-frame clones and leaves some out. The sample includes 2,500 to 3,500 clones, 76% of them seen just once. This specimen belongs to a study of lymphopenia after photon versus proton radiotherapy. The CDR3 length is 13 residues. Trimming took 5 bases from V and 8 from J, leaving 15 bases between them. Germline V CDR1 and CDR2: MNHEY, SMNVEV (reference sequence). This clonotype was sampled from a man older than 75 with esophageal cancer. The sequences come from peripheral blood, collected from a patient treated with proton-based radiotherapy. The genes are TRBV27 and TRBJ1-1; D unclear. The CDR3 nucleotides are TGTGCCAGCAGTCCCCTGTTCTCGGCAGAAGCTTTCTTT. Translating gives CASSPLFSAEAFF.